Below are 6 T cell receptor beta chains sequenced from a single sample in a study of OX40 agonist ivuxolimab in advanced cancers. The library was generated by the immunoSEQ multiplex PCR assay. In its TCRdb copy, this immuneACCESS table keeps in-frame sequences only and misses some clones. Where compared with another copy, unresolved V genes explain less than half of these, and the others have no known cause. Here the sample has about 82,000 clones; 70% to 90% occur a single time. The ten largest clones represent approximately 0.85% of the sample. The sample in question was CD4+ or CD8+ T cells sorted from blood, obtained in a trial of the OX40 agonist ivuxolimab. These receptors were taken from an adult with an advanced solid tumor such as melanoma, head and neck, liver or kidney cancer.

The CDR3 DNA reads as TGTGCCAGCAGTGAATCGCGGGTCCCCTACGAGCAGTACTTC. Its protein product is CASSESRVPYEQYF. The chain carries TRBV25-1 and TRBJ2-7; possible D gene TRBD2, 5 bases. V lost 1 base to trimming and J lost 2 bases, with 9 bases between them. This CDR3 is 14 amino acids long. Germline V gene data show CDR1 as MGHDK and CDR2 as SYGVNS.

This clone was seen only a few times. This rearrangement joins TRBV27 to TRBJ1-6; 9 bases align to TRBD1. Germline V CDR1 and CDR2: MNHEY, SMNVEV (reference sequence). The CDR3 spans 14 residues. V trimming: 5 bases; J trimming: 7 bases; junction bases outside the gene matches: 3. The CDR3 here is CASSAGTGNSPLHF. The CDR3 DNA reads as TGTGCCAGCAGTGCCGGGACAGGGAATTCACCCCTCCACTTT.

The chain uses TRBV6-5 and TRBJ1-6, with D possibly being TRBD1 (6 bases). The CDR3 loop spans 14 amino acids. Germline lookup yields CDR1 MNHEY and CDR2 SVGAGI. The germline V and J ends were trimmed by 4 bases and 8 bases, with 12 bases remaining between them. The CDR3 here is CASSSRRGHSPLHF. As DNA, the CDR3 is TGTGCCAGCAGTTCCCGACGGGGGCATTCACCCCTCCACTTT.

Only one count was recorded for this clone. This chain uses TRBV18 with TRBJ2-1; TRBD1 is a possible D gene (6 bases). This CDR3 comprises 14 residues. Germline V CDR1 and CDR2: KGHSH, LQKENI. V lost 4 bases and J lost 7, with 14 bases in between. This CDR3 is CASSLDRGANEQFF. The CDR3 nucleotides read TGTGCCAGCTCACTGGACAGAGGGGCTAATGAGCAGTTCTTC.

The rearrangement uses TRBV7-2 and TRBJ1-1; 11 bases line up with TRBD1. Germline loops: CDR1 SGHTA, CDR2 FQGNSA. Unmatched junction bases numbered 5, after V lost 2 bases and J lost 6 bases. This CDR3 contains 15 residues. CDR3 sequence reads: CASSLLGQGAAEAFF. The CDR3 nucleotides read TGTGCCAGCAGCTTATTAGGACAGGGGGCTGCTGAAGCTTTCTTT.

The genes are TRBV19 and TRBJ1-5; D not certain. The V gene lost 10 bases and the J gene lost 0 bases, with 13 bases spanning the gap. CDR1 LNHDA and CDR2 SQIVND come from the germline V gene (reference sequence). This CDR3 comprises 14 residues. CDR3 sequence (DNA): TGTGCCACCGCTAGGATGGATAGCAATCAGCCCCAGCATTTT. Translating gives CATARMDSNQPQHF.